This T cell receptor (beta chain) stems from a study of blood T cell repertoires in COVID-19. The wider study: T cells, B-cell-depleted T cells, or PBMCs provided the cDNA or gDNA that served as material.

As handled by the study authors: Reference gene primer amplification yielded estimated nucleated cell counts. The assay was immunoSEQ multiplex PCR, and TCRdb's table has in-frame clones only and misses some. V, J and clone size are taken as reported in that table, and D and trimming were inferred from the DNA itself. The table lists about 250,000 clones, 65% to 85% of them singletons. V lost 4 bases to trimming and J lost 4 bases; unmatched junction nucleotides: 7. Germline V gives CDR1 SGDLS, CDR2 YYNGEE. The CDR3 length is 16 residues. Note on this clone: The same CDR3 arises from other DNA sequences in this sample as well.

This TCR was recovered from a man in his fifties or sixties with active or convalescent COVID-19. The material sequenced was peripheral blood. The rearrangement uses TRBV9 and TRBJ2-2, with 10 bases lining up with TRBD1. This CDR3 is CASSPPGQGITGELFF. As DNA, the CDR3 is TGTGCCAGCAGCCCCCCGGGACAGGGGATCACCGGGGAGCTGTTTTTT.